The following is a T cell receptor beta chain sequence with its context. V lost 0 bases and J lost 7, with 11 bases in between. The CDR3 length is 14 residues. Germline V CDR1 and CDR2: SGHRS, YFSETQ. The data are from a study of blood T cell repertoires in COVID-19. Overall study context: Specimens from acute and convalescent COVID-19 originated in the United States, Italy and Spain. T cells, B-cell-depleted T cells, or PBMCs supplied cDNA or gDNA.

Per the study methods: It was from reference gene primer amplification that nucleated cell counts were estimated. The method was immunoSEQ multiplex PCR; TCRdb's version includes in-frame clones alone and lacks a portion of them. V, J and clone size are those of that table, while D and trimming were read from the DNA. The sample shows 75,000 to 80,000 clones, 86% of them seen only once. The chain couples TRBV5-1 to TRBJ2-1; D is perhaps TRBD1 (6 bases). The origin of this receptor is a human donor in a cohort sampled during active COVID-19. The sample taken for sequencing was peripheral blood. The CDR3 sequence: CASSLAQGWNEQFF. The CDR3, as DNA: TGCGCCAGCAGCTTGGCCCAGGGGTGGAATGAGCAGTTCTTC.